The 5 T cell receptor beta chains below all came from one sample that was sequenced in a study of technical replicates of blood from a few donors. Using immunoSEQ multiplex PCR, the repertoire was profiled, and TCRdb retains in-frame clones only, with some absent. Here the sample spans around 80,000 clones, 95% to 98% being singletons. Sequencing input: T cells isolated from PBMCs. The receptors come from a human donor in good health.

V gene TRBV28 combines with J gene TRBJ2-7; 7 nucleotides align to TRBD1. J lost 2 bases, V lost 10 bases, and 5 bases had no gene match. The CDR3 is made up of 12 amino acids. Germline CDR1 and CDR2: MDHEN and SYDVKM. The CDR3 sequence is CAIPGQTYEQYF. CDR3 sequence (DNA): TGTGCCATCCCGGGACAGACCTACGAGCAGTACTTC. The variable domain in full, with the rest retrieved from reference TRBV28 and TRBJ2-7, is DVKVTQSSRYLVKRTGEKVFLECVQDMDHENMFWYRQDPGLGLRLIYFSYDVKMKEKGDIPEGYSVSREKKERFSLILESASTNQTSMYLCAIPGQTYEQYFGPGTRLTVT.

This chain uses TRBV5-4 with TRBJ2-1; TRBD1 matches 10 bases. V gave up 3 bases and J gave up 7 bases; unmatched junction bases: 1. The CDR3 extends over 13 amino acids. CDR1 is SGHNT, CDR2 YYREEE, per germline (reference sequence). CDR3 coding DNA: TGTGCCAGCAGCTCGGGACAGGGGAATGAGCAGTTCTTC. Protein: CASSSGQGNEQFF.

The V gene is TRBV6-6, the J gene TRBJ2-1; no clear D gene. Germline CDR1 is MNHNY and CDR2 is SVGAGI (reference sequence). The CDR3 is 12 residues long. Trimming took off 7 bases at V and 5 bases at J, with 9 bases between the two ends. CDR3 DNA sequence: TGTGCCAGCAAGCCTACTAACAATGAGCAGTTCTTC. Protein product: CASKPTNNEQFF.

The CDR3 sequence is CASSSGTGVYEQYF. In DNA, the CDR3 is TGTGCCAGCAGCTCCGGGACAGGGGTATACGAGCAGTACTTC. The rearrangement uses TRBV7-9 and TRBJ2-7, with TRBD1 identical over 10 bases. CDR3 length: 14 amino acids. The V gene's germline CDR1 is SEHNR and CDR2 FQNEAQ (reference sequence). V trimming: 4 bases; J trimming: 4 bases; junction bases outside the gene matches: 4.

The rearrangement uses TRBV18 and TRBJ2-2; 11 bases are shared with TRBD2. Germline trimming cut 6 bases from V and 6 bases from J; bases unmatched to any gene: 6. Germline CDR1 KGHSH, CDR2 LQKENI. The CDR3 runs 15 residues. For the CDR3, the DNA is TGTGCCAGCTCCCGAGAACTAGCGGGAGCCGGGGAGCTGTTTTTT. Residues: CASSRELAGAGELFF.